The sample holds a few counts of the clone carrying this T cell receptor (beta chain). The source of the sample is a study of T cells after yellow fever vaccination. As for the study in general: Fractions with few cells were prepared using SMART-Seq v4 Ultra Low Input.

MiXCR was run by TCRdb on the 5' RACE reads, yielding one entry per CDR3 protein. The sample lists roughly 350,000 distinct CDR3 sequences, about 4% seen once, with under 30% in the top ten. The CDR3 extends over 11 amino acids. The V gene lost 6 bases and the J gene lost 4 bases, with 9 bases spanning the gap. The germline V gene encodes CDR1 DFQATT and CDR2 SNEGSKA (reference sequence). The receptor's source is a man aged 18 to 29 who received the YFV17D yellow fever vaccine. The chain uses TRBV20-1 and TRBJ2-5; D gene unclear. This specimen consisted of PBMCs, obtained 5 days after the yellow fever booster vaccination. CDR3 in DNA: TGCAGTGCCAGAAGCCTAGAGACCCAGTACTTC. It yields the protein CSARSLETQYF.